This T cell receptor beta chain was observed in a study of cytomegalovirus exposure and HLA in healthy donors. Researchers ran the PCR with 60 Vbeta and 13 Jbeta primers. Method: immunoSEQ multiplex PCR; TCRdb's copy keeps in-frame clones and lacks some. The sample lists tens of thousands of clones; approximately 82% were seen once. Germline-derived CDR1 and CDR2 are MNHEY and SVGAGI. There are 14 residues in the CDR3. The V gene end was trimmed by 6 bases and the J gene end by 7 bases; junction bases not matched to a gene: 7. Sequencing was performed on PBMCs. This TCR was recovered from a man between 40 and 49 years old in good health and CMV-seronegative. The chain carries TRBV6-5 and TRBJ1-2, with 11 bases fitting TRBD1. The CDR3 DNA reads as TGTGCCAGCAGGGGGGACAGGGGGGTCATTGGCTACACCTTC. This encodes CASRGDRGVIGYTF.